This T cell receptor (beta chain) was documented in a study of shared clonotypes between healthy human individuals. Points from the study as a whole: It was observed that approximately 5% of naive CD4 clonotypes were shared across a few donors.

The input for sorted-subset replicate PCRs was approximately 210 ng DNA, tens of thousands of T cell genomes. Profiling relied on immunoSEQ multiplex PCR, and the TCRdb table lists in-frame clones only, not all of them. Seen here are 2 million or so clones, about 95% observed once, and the top ten hold under 0.15%. The sample holds one count of this clone. What it binds is not known. At the DNA level, this CDR3 is encoded by other sequences in the same sample as well. This TCR was recovered from a man between 18 and 35 years old in good health. Material: naive CD4+ T cells sorted from blood. Subset indicated: CD45RA+ positively selected.

CDR3 bases: TGTGCCAGCAGCTTGGGCGGTTCCCAAGAGACCCAGTACTTC. Translation: CASSLGGSQETQYF. The chain is built from TRBV7-2 and TRBJ2-5; D not resolved. V lost 3 bases and J 1 base, leaving 9 bases between the germline ends. The CDR3 length is 14 residues. Looked up from germline, CDR1 is SGHTA and CDR2 is FQGNSA. The whole variable domain, remainder taken from reference TRBV7-2 and TRBJ2-5, is GAGVSQSPSNKVTEKGKDVELRCDPISGHTALYWYRQSLGQGLEFLIYFQGNSAPDKSGLPSDRFSAERTGGSVSTLTIQRTQQEDSAVYLCASSLGGSQETQYFGPGTRLLVL.